These 8 T cell receptor beta chains came from one sample sequenced in a study of shared clonotypes between healthy human individuals. The protocol was immunoSEQ multiplex PCR, while the TCRdb copy is restricted to in-frame clones and leaves out a portion. Among over 800,000 clones listed, about 92% were seen once. Positively selected for CCR7, the CD45RO-negative cells used as naive CD8 cells excluded terminally differentiated effector memory CD45RA+ cells. The sequenced material came from naive CD8+ T cells sorted from blood. These TCRs come from a young man in good health.

V and J are TRBV28 and TRBJ2-7; 9 nucleotides align to TRBD1. J gave up 3 bases and V 7 bases, and 10 bases lay outside the gene matches. Germline V gene sequence: CDR1 MDHEN, CDR2 SYDVKM. The length of the CDR3 is 15 residues. DNA for the CDR3: TGTGCCAGCACCCTCGAGGACAGGGGAGGCTACGAGCAGTACTTC. This gives the protein CASTLEDRGGYEQYF.

The chain combines TRBV7-2 with TRBJ2-2, with D possibly matching TRBD1 (6 bases). With 7 bases removed from V and 1 base from J, the gap between germline ends came to 19 bases. Germline V lookup: CDR1 SGHTA, CDR2 FQGNSA. The CDR3 consists of 17 residues. As DNA, the CDR3 is TGTGCCAGCACTGTTAACTACAGGGCAGAGAACACCGGGGAGCTGTTTTTT. This translates into CASTVNYRAENTGELFF.

The V call is TRBV11-2, the J call TRBJ2-5; D possibly uses TRBD1 or TRBD2 (5 bases each). Trimming shortened V by 1 base and J by 4 bases, and 13 bases separated the two germline ends. This CDR3 has 15 residues. CDR1 and CDR2 (germline): SGHAT, FQNNGV. The CDR3 DNA reads as TGTGCCAGCAGCTTAGGGTTCAGTGGGGGAGAGACCCAGTACTTC. Translation gives CASSLGFSGGETQYF. Together with reference TRBV11-2 and TRBJ2-5, the CDR3 gives the full variable domain: EAGVAQSPRYKIIEKRQSVAFWCNPISGHATLYWYQQILGQGPKLLIQFQNNGVVDDSQLPKDRFSAERLKGVDSTLKIQPAKLEDSAVYLCASSLGFSGGETQYFGPGTRLLVL.

This rearrangement joins TRBV5-6 to TRBJ2-3; 7 bases are a match to TRBD2. The CDR3 has 14 amino acids. In germline, CDR1 is SGHDT, CDR2 YYEEEE. J was trimmed by 4 bases and V by 2 bases; bases with no gene match: 4. In nucleotides, the CDR3 is TGTGCCAGCAGCTTTGGGGGAGGGGCAGATACGCAGTATTTT. Encoded protein: CASSFGGGADTQYF.

V is TRBV7-6 and J is TRBJ2-7, with D possibly called TRBD1 or TRBD2 (5 bases each). V was clipped by 5 bases and J by 7 bases, with 21 bases between them. This CDR3 has 15 amino acids. Germline CDR1 is SGHVS and CDR2 is FNYEAQ. The CDR3 nucleotides are TGTGCCAGCAGCCGTATACGGGGCAAGGTGGAAGAGCAGTACTTC. It specifies CASSRIRGKVEEQYF.

The chain uses TRBV25-1 and TRBJ2-1; 7 nucleotides align to TRBD1. With 5 bases clipped from V and 3 bases from J, the junction kept 7 bases outside the gene matches. Per germline, CDR1 MGHDK and CDR2 SYGVNS. The CDR3 has 15 residues. CDR3 coding DNA: TGTGCCAGCAGTACCCGGTGGGACAGCTACAATGAGCAGTTCTTC. It is translated as CASSTRWDSYNEQFF.

The rearrangement links TRBV4-2 to TRBJ1-2; maybe TRBD1 (5 bases). This CDR3 spans 15 amino acids. In germline, CDR1 is LGHNA, CDR2 YNFKEQ. V was trimmed by 3 bases and J by 6 bases, leaving 17 bases between them. The CDR3 reads CASSQLRDSANGYTF. DNA of the CDR3: TGTGCCAGCAGCCAGCTCAGGGACTCGGCTAATGGCTACACCTTC.

The chain is built from TRBV6-4 and TRBJ2-1; possible D gene TRBD1, 5 bases. Germline V gene lookup returns CDR1 MRHNA and CDR2 SNTAGT. This CDR3 is 14 amino acids long. The V and J ends lost 2 bases and 6 bases respectively, with 11 bases between them. CDR3 amino acids: CASSDQGSGNEQFF. The CDR3 DNA reads TGTGCCAGCAGTGACCAGGGTTCGGGCAATGAGCAGTTCTTC.